This T cell receptor (beta chain) was found in a study of shared clonotypes between healthy human individuals. Regarding this clone: It differs at one base from a far larger clone, so likely a read error.

Germline V gene sequence: CDR1 MNHEY, CDR2 SVGAGI. The CDR3 has 13 residues. Adult Caucasians living in Nashville, Tennessee made up all of the donors. This was a deep-level run. It was approximately 300 ng DNA, roughly 28,000 T cell genomes, that went into each replicate PCR of unsorted PBMC. TCRdb keeps only in-frame clones here, not all; method: immunoSEQ multiplex PCR. The repertoire consists of some 96,000 clones, with less than 50% occurring once and the leading ten covering around 15%. The receptor was isolated from a woman aged 40-49 years in good health. Some clones in this sample may be carry-over from other donors' samples. Sequencing was done on a sample of PBMCs. The J gene is TRBJ1-1, the V gene TRBV6-5; D call uncertain. In DNA, the CDR3 is TGTGCCAGCAACCCTGCAGGAAACACTGAAGCTTCCTTT. Translated, it gives CASNPAGNTEASF.